The 20 T cell receptor beta chains below all came from one sample that was sequenced in a study of tumor-infiltrating lymphocytes in glioblastoma multiforme. Three nested ARM-PCR rounds with V-beta and C-beta primers built TCRB libraries. A single record per CDR3 protein comes from TCRdb applying MiXCR to the multiplex PCR reads. There are 15,000 or so distinct CDR3 sequences in the sample; about 69% occur only once, and more than 30% lies in the top ten. The sequencing input was brain tumor tissue. The receptors originated from a male donor with glioblastoma.

This clonotype was counted once. J is TRBJ2-1 and V is TRBV20-1; D perhaps matches TRBD1 (6 bases). Germline V gene lookup returns CDR1 DFQATT and CDR2 SNEGSKA (reference sequence). Trimming removed 0 bases from V and 9 bases from J, with 9 bases in between. This CDR3 is 12 amino acids long. The CDR3 is CSAREGAGEQFF. The CDR3 region has the DNA TGCAGTGCTAGAGAGGGGGCCGGTGAGCAGTTCTTC.

In its sample, this clonotype was seen a few times. The chain recombines TRBV11-2 with TRBJ1-2; possible D gene TRBD1, 5 bases. The CDR3 has 15 amino acids. Germline CDR1 and CDR2: SGHAT and FQNNGV. V lost 1 base and J lost 10, with 19 bases in between. CDR3 sequence reads: CASSLGTGTSSHYTF. The CDR3 coding sequence is TGTGCCAGCAGCTTAGGAACCGGGACCTCATCCCACTACACCTTC.

In the case of this clonotype: This CDR3 fails to terminate in the conserved phenylalanine or tryptophan, so it likely reflects a read error. The genes are TRBV29-1 and TRBJ1-4, with D hard to call. This CDR3 is 12 amino acids long. Germline V gene lookup returns CDR1 SQVTM and CDR2 ANQGSEA. The CDR3 DNA follows: TGCAGCGTCGGAGGGCAGAATGAAGAACTGTTTTTG. Translating gives CSVGGQNEELFL.

The rearrangement uses TRBV6-6 and TRBJ2-7, with a weak D call TRBD1 (6 bases). V dropped 4 bases and J dropped 3 bases, with 7 bases sitting between them. The V gene's germline CDR1 is MNHNY and CDR2 SVGAGI (reference sequence). The CDR3 sequence is 12 residues long. CDR3 protein: CASSSQGYEQYF. The CDR3 bases are TGTGCCAGCAGTTCACAGGGCTACGAGCAGTACTTC.

Only one count was recorded for this clonotype. Mismatch with germline at one junction end may stem from a read error. The rearrangement joins TRBV7-8 to TRBJ2-5; no reliable D call. In germline, CDR1 is SGHVS, CDR2 FQNEAQ. This CDR3 has 14 amino acids. This chain's CDR3 is CASSLVVGAETQYF. CDR3 DNA sequence: TGTGCCAGCAGCTTAGTGGTAGGAGCTGAGACTCAGTACTTC.

The V gene is TRBV12-3 or TRBV12-4, the J gene TRBJ1-5, with D unclear. Trimming took 2 bases from V and 5 from J, leaving 31 bases between them. This CDR3 spans 21 amino acids. The CDR3 spells CASSLKSSGNREAVLYQPQHF. In DNA form, the CDR3 reads TGTGCCAGCAGTTTAAAGTCTTCGGGGAACCGGGAGGCCGTTCTATATCAGCCCCAGCATTTT.

Concerning this clonotype itself: An end of the junction does not agree with germline; a read error may underlie this. V usage is TRBV20-1 and J usage is TRBJ2-1, with 13 bases identical to TRBD2. Germline V CDR1 and CDR2: DFQATT, SNEGSKA (reference sequence). CDR3 length equals 16 residues. CDR3 DNA: TGCAGTGCTAATCGAGCGGGACTAGCGGGAATGAATGAGCAATGCTTC. Translated: CSANRAGLAGMNEQCF.

This clonotype has just one count. Because the CDR3's place on the DNA is in doubt, the DNA is left out and the CDR3 is given as listed by TCRdb. The genes are TRBV11-2 and TRBJ2-7; the DNA was not used to check the table's D call, TRBD1. The CDR3 has 20 residues if both end residues are counted. Germline CDR1 reads SGHAT; CDR2 reads FQNNGV. CDR3 sequence: CASSFYICSARGGDLNEQYF.

V is TRBV20-1 and J is TRBJ1-2, with 7 bases that match TRBD1. This CDR3 is 15 amino acids long. Germline loops: CDR1 DFQATT, CDR2 SNEGSKA (reference sequence). The junction had 9 bases not matched to a gene; V was cut back by 0 bases and J by 5 bases. The DNA for the CDR3 is TGCAGTGCTAGAGACCTCGGACAGGTGGAATATGGCTACACCTTC. Its protein is CSARDLGQVEYGYTF.

The genes are TRBV11-1 and TRBJ2-3; D not resolved. This CDR3 is 13 amino acids long. The V and J ends lost 3 bases and 2 bases respectively, with 6 bases between them. Germline V gene data show CDR1 as SGHAT and CDR2 as FQDESV (reference sequence). Written as DNA, the CDR3 is TGTGCCAGCAGCTTTAGTCCCACAGATACGCAGTATTTT. Its protein product is CASSFSPTDTQYF.

The rearrangement links TRBV5-6 to TRBJ2-1, with TRBD1 matching over 9 bases. The CDR3 length is 18 residues. CDR1 is SGHDT, CDR2 YYEEEE, per germline. The V and J ends lost 1 base and 5 bases, in that order; junction bases with no gene match: 13. As DNA, the CDR3 is TGTGCCAGCAGCTTGATGAGGTCTTCGGGACAGGGTAACAATGAGCAGTTCTTC. Its protein product is CASSLMRSSGQGNNEQFF.

The CDR3 coding sequence is TGCAGTGCTACCCCGCGGGATACCTACGAGCAGTACTTC. Translating it yields CSATPRDTYEQYF. This sequence joins TRBV20-1 and TRBJ2-7, with a weak D call TRBD2 (6 bases). Trimming left V 4 bases short and J 2 bases short, with 12 bases between. Germline loops: CDR1 DFQATT, CDR2 SNEGSKA (reference sequence). This CDR3 is built from 13 residues.

Turning to this clonotype: In this CDR3 the conserved last residue, phenylalanine or tryptophan, is missing, so a read error is likely. The J gene is TRBJ2-7, the V gene TRBV12-3 or TRBV12-4, with D hard to call. The CDR3 is made up of 12 amino acids. Trimming shortened V by 11 bases and J by 1 base, and 12 bases separated the two germline ends. DNA for the CDR3: TGTGCCGGCGCCCTAGGTTCCTACGAGCAGTACCTC. Protein: CAGALGSYEQYL.

The chain is built from TRBV5-1 and TRBJ2-3, with D perhaps matching TRBD2 (6 bases). The ends were cut back, 1 base at V and 1 base at J, with 16 bases in the middle. CDR3 size: 17 residues. The V gene's germline CDR1 is SGHRS and CDR2 YFSETQ. The CDR3 loop reads CASSLHGYASGTDTQYF. CDR3 DNA: TGCGCCAGCAGCTTGCATGGATATGCTAGCGGCACAGATACGCAGTATTTT.

The chain uses TRBV20-1 and TRBJ2-7, with D possibly matching TRBD2 (6 bases). The CDR3 totals 15 residues. CDR1 and CDR2 (germline): DFQATT, SNEGSKA (reference sequence). V shed 3 bases and J shed 10 bases, with 25 bases lying between them. The CDR3 DNA is TGCAGTGCTAGCACAATCGGGAGTACGGCCGTCGGCCAGTACTTC. It translates to CSASTIGSTAVGQYF.

J is TRBJ2-3 and V is TRBV11-2; 8 bases fit TRBD1. Trimming took 5 bases from V and 9 from J; bases not matched to a gene: 7. There are 13 residues in the CDR3. CDR1 and CDR2 from the germline V gene are SGHAT and FQNNGV. CDR3 nucleotides: TGTGCCAGCAGCCCGGGGACAGGATTAACGCAGTATTTT. Its protein product is CASSPGTGLTQYF.

CDR3 nucleotide sequence: TGTGCCAGCAACCTAGATCCTGACAGGGCCTCTGAAGCTTTCTTT. Translated: CASNLDPDRASEAFF. The chain has TRBV11-2 and TRBJ1-1, with 7 bases identical to TRBD1. The CDR3 consists of 15 residues. With V trimmed by 7 bases and J by 6 bases, 14 bases remained unmatched. From germline, CDR1 is SGHAT and CDR2 FQNNGV.

This clonotype came up once. The junction departs from germline at one end; a sequencing error may be responsible. V and J are TRBV11-2 and TRBJ1-1; unclear D gene. Germline CDR1 reads SGHAT; CDR2 reads FQNNGV. This CDR3 is built from 14 residues. The CDR3 DNA reads TGTGTCAGCAGCTTAGGCTTGAGGGACACTGAAGCTTTCTTT. Translating it yields CVSSLGLRDTEAFF.

As regards this clonotype: The junction and the germline gene differ at one end; a read error may be behind it. The gene calls are TRBV20-1 and TRBJ2-3; 8 bases agree with TRBD1. From germline, CDR1 is DFQATT and CDR2 SNEGSKA (reference sequence). The CDR3 has 15 residues. CDR3: CRDLRTGTTLNTQYF. The CDR3 bases are TGTAGAGACCTACGGACAGGGACGACCCTTAATACGCAGTATTTT.

The rearrangement links TRBV29-1 to TRBJ2-3, with 8 nucleotides matching TRBD2. Germline V CDR1 and CDR2: SQVTM, ANQGSEA. Trimming cost V 8 bases and J 13 bases; bases outside gene matches: 17. The CDR3 is made up of 13 amino acids. CDR3 nucleotide sequence: TGCAGCTCCGATGAAAGCGGGAGAGATAAAAAGTATTTT. The encoded protein is CSSDESGRDKKYF.